A single T cell receptor beta chain is shown here with its context. This sample is part of a study of blood T cell repertoires in COVID-19. Study in general: Acute-phase and convalescent COVID-19 samples originated in the United States, Italy and Spain. Nucleic acid was either cDNA or gDNA, and it came from T cells, B-cell-depleted T cells, or PBMCs.

In the original analysis: Amplified reference gene primers provided the basis for estimating nucleated cell counts. Here immunoSEQ multiplex PCR was the method, and the copy in TCRdb shows in-frame clones only, minus some. V and J calls plus clone size are reproduced from that table; the DNA served to infer D and trimming. The sample carries around 81,000 clones, 85% recorded once. In germline, CDR1 is SNHLY, CDR2 FYNNEI. This CDR3 has 13 residues. J gave up 9 bases and V 6 bases, and 8 bases lay outside the gene matches. V usage is TRBV2 and J usage is TRBJ2-1; TRBD2 matches at 7 bases. The receptor was isolated from a man aged 50 to 60 with acute or convalescent COVID-19. The sample taken for sequencing was peripheral blood. Here the CDR3 DNA reads TGTGCCAGCAGCTCGGGGAGGGTTAGTGAGCAGTTCTTC. Protein: CASSSGRVSEQFF.